The sequence of this TCR beta chain was determined in a study of cytomegalovirus exposure and HLA in healthy donors. This table comes from immunoSEQ multiplex PCR, and its TCRdb copy is limited to in-frame clones, with some not included. Of a few hundred thousand clones in the sample, roughly 88% were seen once. Germline loops: CDR1 SGHTA, CDR2 FQGNSA. This CDR3 spans 16 amino acids. V lost 7 bases and J 1 base, leaving 19 bases between the germline ends. This clone was detected only once. The sequencing input was PBMCs. The V gene is TRBV7-2, the J gene TRBJ1-2; D not resolved. The TCR was taken from a woman between 18 and 30 years old in good health and CMV-seronegative. In DNA form, the CDR3 reads TGTGCCAGCATCAATTCCGGGGTTTGGCATAACTATGGCTACACCTTC. Translating gives CASINSGVWHNYGYTF.